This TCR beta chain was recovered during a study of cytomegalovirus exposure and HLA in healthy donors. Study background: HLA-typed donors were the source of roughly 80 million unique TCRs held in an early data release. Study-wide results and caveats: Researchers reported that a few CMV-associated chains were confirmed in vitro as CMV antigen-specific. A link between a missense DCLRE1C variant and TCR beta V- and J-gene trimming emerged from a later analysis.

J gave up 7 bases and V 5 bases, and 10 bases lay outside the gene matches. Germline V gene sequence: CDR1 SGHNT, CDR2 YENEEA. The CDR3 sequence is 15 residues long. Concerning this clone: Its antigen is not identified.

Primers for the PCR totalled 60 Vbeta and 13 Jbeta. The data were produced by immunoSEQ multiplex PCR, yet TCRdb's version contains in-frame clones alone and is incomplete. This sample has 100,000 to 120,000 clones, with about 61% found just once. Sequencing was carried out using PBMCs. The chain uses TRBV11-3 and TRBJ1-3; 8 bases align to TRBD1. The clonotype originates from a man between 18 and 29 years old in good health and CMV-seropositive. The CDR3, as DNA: TGTGCCAGCAGCGACGGGACAGGAGAGTGGAACACCATATATTTT. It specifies CASSDGTGEWNTIYF. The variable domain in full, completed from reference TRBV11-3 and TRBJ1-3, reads EAGVVQSPRYKIIEKKQPVAFWCNPISGHNTLYWYLQNLGQGPELLIRYENEEAVDDSQLPKDRFSAERLKGVDSTLKIQPAELGDSAVYLCASSDGTGEWNTIYFGEGSWLTVV.